The clone carrying this TCR beta chain was seen just once. Its specificity is not known. The CDR3 totals 16 residues. The V gene end was trimmed by 0 bases and the J gene end by 4 bases; junction bases not matched to a gene: 4. Germline V lookup: CDR1 LNHNV, CDR2 YYDKDF (reference sequence). Primers for the PCR totalled 60 Vbeta and 13 Jbeta. Libraries were prepared by immunoSEQ multiplex PCR; TCRdb keeps only in-frame clonotypes and omits some of them. The repertoire holds about 200,000 clones, with 82% as singletons. This sample was included in a study of cytomegalovirus exposure and HLA in healthy donors. Study outcomes and limitations: When a later analysis compared HLA-associated TCR beta chains with equally common others, the HLA-associated chains turned out to be more clonally expanded and to have lower generation probabilities. In vitro confirmation showed a few CMV-associated chains to be CMV antigen specific. An analysis done earlier found most TCR beta V segments productive about 87% or about 30% of the time. There were reportedly fewer N-insertions in an Asian-associated ancestry cluster than the roughly 670-donor mean, in a later analysis.

The specimen was PBMCs. The V call is TRBV15, the J call TRBJ2-3, with 10 bases fitting TRBD2. This TCR was sampled from a boy between 2 and 10 years old in good health and CMV-seronegative. CDR3 bases: TGTGCCACCAGCAGAGACCAGCGGGGGGGCGCAGATACGCAGTATTTT. Amino acid sequence: CATSRDQRGGADTQYF.